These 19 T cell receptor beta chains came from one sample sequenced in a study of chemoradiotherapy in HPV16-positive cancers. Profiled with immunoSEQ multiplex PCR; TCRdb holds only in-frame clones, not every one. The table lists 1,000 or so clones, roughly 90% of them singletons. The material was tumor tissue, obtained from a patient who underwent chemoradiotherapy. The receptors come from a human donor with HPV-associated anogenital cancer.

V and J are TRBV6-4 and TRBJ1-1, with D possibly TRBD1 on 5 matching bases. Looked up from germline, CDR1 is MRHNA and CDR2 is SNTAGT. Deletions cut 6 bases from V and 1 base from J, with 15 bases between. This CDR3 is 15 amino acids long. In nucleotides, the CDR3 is TGTGCCAGCAGCCCCGTTGGGGGGGAGAACACTGAAGCTTTCTTT. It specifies CASSPVGGENTEAFF.

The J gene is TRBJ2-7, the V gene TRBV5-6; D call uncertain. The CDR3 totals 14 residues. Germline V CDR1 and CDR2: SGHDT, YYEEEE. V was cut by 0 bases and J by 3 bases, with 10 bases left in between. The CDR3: CASSLEGSDYEQYF. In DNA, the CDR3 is TGTGCCAGCAGCTTGGAAGGCAGCGACTACGAGCAGTACTTC.

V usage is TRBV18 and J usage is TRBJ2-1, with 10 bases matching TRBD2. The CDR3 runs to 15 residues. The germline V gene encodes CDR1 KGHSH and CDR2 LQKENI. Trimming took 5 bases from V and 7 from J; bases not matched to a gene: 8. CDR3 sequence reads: CASSEDLAGVNEQFF. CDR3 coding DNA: TGTGCCAGCTCAGAGGACCTAGCGGGAGTAAATGAGCAGTTCTTC.

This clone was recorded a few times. The CDR3 loop is CASSFLRDNEQFF. The CDR3 nucleotides read TGTGCCAGCAGCTTCCTCAGAGACAATGAGCAGTTCTTC. V usage is TRBV7-2 and J usage is TRBJ2-1; no clear D gene. Germline assignment: CDR1 SGHTA and CDR2 FQGNSA. Trimming took off 3 bases at V and 5 bases at J, with 8 bases between the two ends. The CDR3 is 13 amino acids.

CDR3 in DNA: TGTGCCAGCAGCCTTGGACAGGGTGGGACCGGGGAGCTGTTTTTT. It translates to CASSLGQGGTGELFF. This chain uses TRBV4-2 with TRBJ2-2, with 8 bases lining up with TRBD1. Trimming at V came to 4 bases and at J to 5 bases, leaving 6 bases not matched to a gene. CDR3 length: 15 amino acids. Germline CDR1 reads LGHNA; CDR2 reads YNFKEQ.

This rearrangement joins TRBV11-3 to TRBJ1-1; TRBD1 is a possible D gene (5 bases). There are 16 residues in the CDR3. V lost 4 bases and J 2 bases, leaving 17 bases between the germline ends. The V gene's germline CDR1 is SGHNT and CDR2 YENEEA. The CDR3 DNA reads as TGTGCCAGCAGCTCGCAGGGAGGACTGATAAACACTGAAGCTTTCTTT. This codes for CASSSQGGLINTEAFF.

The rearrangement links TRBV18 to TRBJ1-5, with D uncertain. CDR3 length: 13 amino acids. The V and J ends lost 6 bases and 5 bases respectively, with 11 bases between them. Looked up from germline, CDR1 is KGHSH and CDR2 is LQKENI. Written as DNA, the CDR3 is TGTGCCAGCTCTGCGCGGGAGGATCAGCCCCAGCATTTT. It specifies CASSAREDQPQHF. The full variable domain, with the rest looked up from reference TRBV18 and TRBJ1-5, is NAGVMQNPRHLVRRRGQEARLRCSPMKGHSHVYWYRQLPEEGLKFMVYLQKENIIDESGMPKERFSAEFPKEGPSILRIQQVVRGDSAAYFCASSAREDQPQHFGDGTRLSIL.

The CDR3 reads CASSPSGNTEAFF. CDR3 nucleotide sequence: TGTGCCAGCTCACCATCAGGGAACACTGAAGCTTTCTTT. This chain connects TRBV18 to TRBJ1-1; D is ambiguous. The CDR3 contains 13 residues. Germline values: CDR1 KGHSH, CDR2 LQKENI. Trimming took off 2 bases at V and 1 base at J, with 5 bases between the two ends.

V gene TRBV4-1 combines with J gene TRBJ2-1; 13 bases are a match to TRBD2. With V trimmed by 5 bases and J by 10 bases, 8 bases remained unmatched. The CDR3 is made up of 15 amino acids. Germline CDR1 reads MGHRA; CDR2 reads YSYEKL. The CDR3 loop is CASSRTSGSMGEQFF. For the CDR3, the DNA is TGCGCCAGCAGCAGGACTAGCGGGAGCATGGGGGAGCAGTTCTTC.

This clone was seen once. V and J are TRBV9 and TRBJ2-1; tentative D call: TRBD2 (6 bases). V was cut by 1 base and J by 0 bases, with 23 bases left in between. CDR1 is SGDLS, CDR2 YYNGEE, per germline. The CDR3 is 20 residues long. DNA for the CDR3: TGTGCCAGCAGCGTATTTCTCCCCTCCGGGACTCCGAGCTCCTACAATGAGCAGTTCTTC. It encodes CASSVFLPSGTPSSYNEQFF.

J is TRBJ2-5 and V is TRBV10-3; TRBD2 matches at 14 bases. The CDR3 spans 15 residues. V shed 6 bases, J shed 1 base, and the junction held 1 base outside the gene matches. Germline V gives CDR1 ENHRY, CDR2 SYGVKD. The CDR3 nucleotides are TGTGCCATCAGCGGGACTAGCGGGGGCCAAGAGACCCAGTACTTC. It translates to CAISGTSGGQETQYF.

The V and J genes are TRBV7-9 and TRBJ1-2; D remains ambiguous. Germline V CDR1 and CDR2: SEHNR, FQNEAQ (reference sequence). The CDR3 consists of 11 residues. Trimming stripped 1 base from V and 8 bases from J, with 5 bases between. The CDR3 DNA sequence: TGTGCCAGCAGCTTAGAACGCGGCTACACCTTC. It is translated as CASSLERGYTF. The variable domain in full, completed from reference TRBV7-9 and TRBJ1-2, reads DTGVSQNPRHKITKRGQNVTFRCDPISEHNRLYWYRQTLGQGPEFLTYFQNEAQLEKSRLLSDRFSAERPKGSFSTLEIQRTEQGDSAMYLCASSLERGYTFGSGTRLTVV.

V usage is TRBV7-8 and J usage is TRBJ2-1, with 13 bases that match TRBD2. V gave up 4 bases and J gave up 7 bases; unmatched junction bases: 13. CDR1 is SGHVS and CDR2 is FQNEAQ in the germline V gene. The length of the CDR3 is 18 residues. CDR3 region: CASSSEGLAGASGNEQFF. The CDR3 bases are TGTGCCAGCAGCTCAGAAGGACTAGCGGGGGCCTCCGGGAATGAGCAGTTCTTC.

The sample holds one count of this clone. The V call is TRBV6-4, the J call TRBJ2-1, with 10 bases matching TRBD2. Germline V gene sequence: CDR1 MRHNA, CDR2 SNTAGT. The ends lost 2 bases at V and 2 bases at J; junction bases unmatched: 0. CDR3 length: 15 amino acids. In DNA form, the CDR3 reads TGTGCCAGCAGTGACCTAGCGGGGGCCTACAATGAGCAGTTCTTC. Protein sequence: CASSDLAGAYNEQFF.

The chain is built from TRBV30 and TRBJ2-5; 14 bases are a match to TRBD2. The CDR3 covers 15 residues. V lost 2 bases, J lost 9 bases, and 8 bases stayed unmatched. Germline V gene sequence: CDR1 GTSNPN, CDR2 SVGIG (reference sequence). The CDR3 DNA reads TGTGCCTGGAGTACCACCGGGACTAGCGGGGGACCCCAGTACTTC. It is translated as CAWSTTGTSGGPQYF. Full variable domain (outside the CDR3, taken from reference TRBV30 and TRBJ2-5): SQTIHQWPATLVQPVGSPLSLECTVEGTSNPNLYWYRQAAGRGLQLLFYSVGIGQISSEVPQNLSASRPQDRQFILSSKKLLLSDSGFYLCAWSTTGTSGGPQYFGPGTRLLVL.

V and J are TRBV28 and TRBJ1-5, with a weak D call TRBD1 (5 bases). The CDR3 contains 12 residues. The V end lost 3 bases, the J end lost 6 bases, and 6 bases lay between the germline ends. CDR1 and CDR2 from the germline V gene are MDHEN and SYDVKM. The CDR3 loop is CASSFQGQPQHF. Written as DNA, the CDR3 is TGTGCCAGCAGTTTCCAGGGTCAGCCCCAGCATTTT.

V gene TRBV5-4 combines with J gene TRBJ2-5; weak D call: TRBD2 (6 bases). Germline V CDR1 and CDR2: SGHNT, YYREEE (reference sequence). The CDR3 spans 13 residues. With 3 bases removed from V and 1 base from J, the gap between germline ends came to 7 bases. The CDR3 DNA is TGTGCCAGCAGCTCCGGGGGCCAAGAGACCCAGTACTTC. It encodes CASSSGGQETQYF.

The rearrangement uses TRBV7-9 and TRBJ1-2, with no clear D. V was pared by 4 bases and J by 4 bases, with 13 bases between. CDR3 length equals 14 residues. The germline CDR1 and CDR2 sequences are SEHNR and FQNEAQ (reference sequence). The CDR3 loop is CASSSVAGFYGYTF. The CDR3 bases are TGTGCCAGCAGCTCAGTGGCCGGTTTCTATGGCTACACCTTC.

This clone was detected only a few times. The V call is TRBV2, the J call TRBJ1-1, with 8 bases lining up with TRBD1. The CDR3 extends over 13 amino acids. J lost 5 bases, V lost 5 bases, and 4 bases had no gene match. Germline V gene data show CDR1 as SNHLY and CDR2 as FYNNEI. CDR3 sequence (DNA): TGTGCCAGCAGTAGGACAGGGAGTACTGAAGCTTTCTTT. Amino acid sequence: CASSRTGSTEAFF.